This T cell receptor (beta chain) was retrieved from a study of T cells in Graves' hyperthyroidism and ophthalmopathy. Amplification of TCR beta CDR3 regions was performed using RNA transcripts as template. TCR CDR3 regions were first amplified by RT-PCR with HTBI primers. MiXCR, run by TCRdb on the multiplex PCR reads, gives a single entry per CDR3 protein. There are about 180,000 distinct CDR3 sequences in the sample; about a sixth occur only once, and around 27% lies in the top ten. The V end lost 6 bases, the J end lost 2 bases, and 18 bases lay between the germline ends. The CDR3 consists of 16 residues. Germline CDR1 and CDR2: SGHTA and FQGNSA. Ten or more counts support this clonotype. Its antigen is unidentified. Study-level results: In blood, most of the thyroid clonotypes expanded above 0.001 were also present.

This TCR was recovered from a woman aged 45-65 years with Graves' hyperthyroidism. This rearrangement joins TRBV7-2 to TRBJ2-3; tentatively, D is TRBD1 or TRBD2 (5 bases each). The sample comprised blood. The CDR3 DNA reads as TGTGCCAGCAGTGGGAGACGGACATCATTCACAGATACGCAGTATTTT. Protein: CASSGRRTSFTDTQYF.